The TCR beta chain described here comes from a study of control samples from healthy donors and cancer patients. The V segment lost 4 bases and the J segment 5 bases; nucleotides outside the gene matches: 5. Germline lookup yields CDR1 SGHRS and CDR2 YFSETQ. This CDR3 spans 14 amino acids. Sequencing used immunoSEQ multiplex PCR; TCRdb keeps in-frame clones, though not all of them. Of approximately 150,000 clones in the sample, 94% were seen once. The specimen sequenced was blood. The chain is built from TRBV5-1 and TRBJ2-5; the match to TRBD1 covers 10 bases. The receptor was isolated from a woman under 30 in good health. Written as DNA, the CDR3 is TGCGCCAGCAGCAGGGGACAGGGGAATGAGACCCAGTACTTC. Amino acids: CASSRGQGNETQYF.